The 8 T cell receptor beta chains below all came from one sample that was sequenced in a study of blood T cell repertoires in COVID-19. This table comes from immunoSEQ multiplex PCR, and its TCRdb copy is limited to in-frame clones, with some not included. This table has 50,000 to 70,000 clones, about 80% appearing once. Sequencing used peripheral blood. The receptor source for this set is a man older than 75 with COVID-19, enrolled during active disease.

The CDR3 loop is CASSPQGAYEQYV. CDR3 nucleotides: TGTGCCAGCAGCCCCCAGGGTGCCTACGAGCAGTACGTC. The chain uses TRBV12-3 or TRBV12-4 and TRBJ2-7, with TRBD1 as a possible D gene (5 bases). V was clipped by 6 bases and J by 2 bases, with 11 bases between them. CDR3 length: 13 residues.

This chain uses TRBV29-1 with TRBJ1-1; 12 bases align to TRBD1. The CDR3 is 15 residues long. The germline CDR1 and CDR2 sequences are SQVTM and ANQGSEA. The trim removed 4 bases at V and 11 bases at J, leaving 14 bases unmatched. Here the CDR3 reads CSVAGTGGARSKAFF. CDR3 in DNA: TGCAGCGTTGCCGGGACAGGGGGCGCGAGGTCGAAGGCTTTCTTT. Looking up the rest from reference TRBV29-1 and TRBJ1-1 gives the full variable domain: SAVISQKPSRDICQRGTSLTIQCQVDSQVTMMFWYRQQPGQSLTLIATANQGSEATYESGFVIDKFPISRPNLTFSTLTVSNMSPEDSSIYLCSVAGTGGARSKAFFGQGTRLTVV.

CDR3 bases: TGCGCCAGCAGAGGGACAGGGGTTAATCAGCCCCAGCATTTT. This encodes CASRGTGVNQPQHF. The rearrangement uses TRBV5-1 and TRBJ1-5; 10 nucleotides align to TRBD1. Per germline, CDR1 SGHRS and CDR2 YFSETQ. V lost 5 bases to trimming and J lost 4 bases; unmatched junction nucleotides: 3. This CDR3 comprises 14 residues.

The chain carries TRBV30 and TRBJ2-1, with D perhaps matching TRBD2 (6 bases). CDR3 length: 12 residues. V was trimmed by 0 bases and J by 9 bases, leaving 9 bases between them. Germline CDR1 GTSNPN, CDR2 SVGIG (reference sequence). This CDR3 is CAWSVKGGEQFF. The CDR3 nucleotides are TGTGCCTGGAGTGTAAAGGGAGGTGAGCAGTTCTTC.

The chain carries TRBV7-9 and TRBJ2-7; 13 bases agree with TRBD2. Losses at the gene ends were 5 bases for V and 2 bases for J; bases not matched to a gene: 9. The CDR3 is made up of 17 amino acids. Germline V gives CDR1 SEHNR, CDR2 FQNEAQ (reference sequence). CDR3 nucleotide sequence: TGTGCCAGCAGCGTAGGGACCGGGACTAGCGGGACCTACGAGCAGTACGTC. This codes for CASSVGTGTSGTYEQYV.

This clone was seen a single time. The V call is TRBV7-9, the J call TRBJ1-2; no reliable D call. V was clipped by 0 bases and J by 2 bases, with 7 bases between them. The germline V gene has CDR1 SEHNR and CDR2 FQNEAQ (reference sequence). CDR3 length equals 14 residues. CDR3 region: CASSLASGNYGYTF. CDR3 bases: TGTGCCAGCAGCTTAGCAAGCGGGAACTATGGCTACACCTTC.

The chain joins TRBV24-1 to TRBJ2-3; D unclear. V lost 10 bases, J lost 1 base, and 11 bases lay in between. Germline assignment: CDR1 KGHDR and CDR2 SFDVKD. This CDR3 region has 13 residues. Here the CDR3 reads CATRNRGTDTQYF. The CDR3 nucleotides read TGTGCCACTCGAAACCGGGGCACAGATACGCAGTATTTT.

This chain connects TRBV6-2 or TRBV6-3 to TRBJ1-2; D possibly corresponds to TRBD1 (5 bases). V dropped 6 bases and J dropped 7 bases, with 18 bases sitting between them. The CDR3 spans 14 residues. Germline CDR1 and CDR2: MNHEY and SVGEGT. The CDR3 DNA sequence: TGTGCCAGCAGCCCGGTGGGGCGGGGTGCTGGCTACACCTTC. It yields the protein CASSPVGRGAGYTF.